The clone carrying this T cell receptor beta chain was recorded a few times. Its cognate antigen is unknown. Time point here: newly diagnosed GD, antithyroid drugs for less than 3 months. The authors made the TCR library using RNA they extracted from PBMCs. As collected, the peripheral blood samples measured approximately 10 milliliters each and went into EDTA tubes. Through Arm-PCR of CDR3 regions and iRepertoire HTBI primers, TCR beta libraries were built. TCRdb re-analysed the multiplex PCR reads in MiXCR, keeping a single row per CDR3 protein. The table records 350,000 to 550,000 distinct CDR3 sequences, 13% to 15% of them present only once. Germline V CDR1 and CDR2: MDHEN, SYDVKM. V was pared by 5 bases and J by 12 bases, with 19 bases between. This CDR3 comprises 14 residues. The sample belongs to a study of regulatory T cells in long-lasting Graves disease. Study-level results: Among the persistent patients, 2,741 public clonotypes were shared, more than the approximately 960 shared among new patients.

The same specimen was also included in a second study, on T cells in Graves' hyperthyroidism and ophthalmopathy.

The receptor comes from a woman between 45 and 60 years old with Graves disease. The J gene is TRBJ2-2, the V gene TRBV28; TRBD1 is a possible D gene (5 bases). The sample consisted of peripheral blood mononuclear cells (PBMCs), taken at new diagnosis, from a patient treated with antithyroid drugs. This CDR3 is CASSLGAPMGQLFF. The CDR3 nucleotides are TGTGCCAGCAGTCTAGGGGCTCCTATGGGGCAGCTGTTTTTT.